Presented here are 3 T cell receptor beta chains from one specimen sequenced in a study of cytomegalovirus exposure and HLA in healthy donors. Sequencing used immunoSEQ multiplex PCR; TCRdb keeps in-frame clones, though not all of them. The sample has around 350,000 clones; 86% are singletons. The sequenced sample was PBMCs. The receptor set was obtained from a woman in her late teens or twenties in good health and CMV-seronegative.

In this sample, this clone turned up once. The rearrangement links TRBV6-1 to TRBJ2-3, with 8 positions matching TRBD1. The CDR3 has 17 residues. J gave up 0 bases and V 2 bases, and 7 bases lay outside the gene matches. Germline lookup yields CDR1 MNHNS and CDR2 SASEGT. CDR3 amino acids: CASSELGRGPSTDTQYF. The CDR3 DNA reads as TGTGCCAGCAGTGAATTGGGCAGGGGGCCAAGCACAGATACGCAGTATTTT.

Here the CDR3 DNA reads TGCGCCAGCAGCTCCTACGTGGCGGCGAAAGAGACCCAGTACTTC. Amino acids: CASSSYVAAKETQYF. The chain has TRBV5-1 and TRBJ2-5, with D unclear. V lost 3 bases to trimming and J lost 3 bases, with 15 bases between them. This CDR3 comprises 15 residues. The V gene's germline CDR1 is SGHRS and CDR2 YFSETQ.

This rearrangement joins TRBV7-8 to TRBJ1-1, with D perhaps TRBD1 (5 bases). CDR3 length: 14 amino acids. The V end lost 1 base, the J end lost 4 bases, and 10 bases lay between the germline ends. Germline V gives CDR1 SGHVS, CDR2 FQNEAQ. The CDR3 DNA follows: TGTGCCAGCAGCTTAGATCAAGGGGTCACTGAAGCTTTCTTT. Amino acids: CASSLDQGVTEAFF.